These T cell receptor beta chains were read from a single sample in a study of T cells in Graves' hyperthyroidism and ophthalmopathy. One entry per CDR3 protein results from TCRdb running MiXCR on the multiplex PCR reads. The sample holds approximately 740,000 distinct CDR3 sequences; less than 15% are singletons and the top ten take roughly a tenth. Sequenced sample: blood. These receptors came from a woman aged 18-35 years with Graves' hyperthyroidism. CDR3s include the opening cysteine and the closing phenylalanine or tryptophan. The D gene is left open where the match is weak. Rows may omit the clone size; those that give it use once, few, many or a size class.

TRBJ2-1,many,TRBD2,TRBV20-1,CSARGTSGSQEQFF,TGCAGTGCTAGAGGGACTAGCGGGAGTCAGGAGCAGTTCTTC
TRBJ1-2,few,-,TRBV24-1,CATSDPRHGSDYGYTF,TGTGCCACCAGTGACCCCCGACACGGGTCGGACTATGGCTACACCTTC
TRBJ2-1,-,TRBD2,TRBV10-3,CAISPQPGLAGHNEQFF,TGTGCCATCAGTCCGCAACCAGGACTAGCGGGACACAATGAGCAGTTCTTC
TRBJ1-6,-,-,TRBV5-1,CASSHHAGASNSPLHF,TGCGCCAGCAGCCATCACGCCGGGGCCTCAAATTCACCCCTCCACTTT
TRBJ2-7,-,TRBD2,TRBV7-9,CASSFPGLTGGPDEQYF,TGTGCCAGCAGCTTTCCAGGGTTAACGGGAGGGCCTGACGAGCAGTACTTC
TRBJ1-6,many,-,TRBV6-1,CASQPGGAVSYNSPLHF,TGTGCCAGCCAACCCGGGGGGGCGGTATCCTATAATTCACCCCTCCACTTT
TRBJ2-7,few,TRBD1,TRBV7-9,CASSTGQGGYYEQYF,TGTGCCAGCAGCACCGGACAGGGGGGGTACTACGAGCAGTACTTC
TRBJ1-5,many,-,TRBV4-3,CASSQVRGSQPQHF,TGCGCCAGCAGCCAAGTGAGGGGTAGCCAGCCCCAGCATTTT
TRBJ2-7,many,-,TRBV15,CATSRDKQGSYEQYF,TGTGCCACCAGCAGAGATAAACAGGGTTCCTACGAGCAGTACTTC
TRBJ2-3,many,-,TRBV10-3,CAISESGTPTDTQYF,TGTGCCATCAGTGAGTCCGGGACGCCCACAGATACGCAGTATTTT
TRBJ1-6,-,-,TRBV2,CASSDGGSSYNSPLHF,TGTGCCAGCAGTGATGGAGGTAGCTCCTATAATTCACCCCTCCACTTT
TRBJ1-1,few,-,TRBV7-8,CASSLGGGVGTEAFF,TGTGCCAGCAGCTTAGGAGGCGGGGTTGGGACTGAAGCTTTCTTT
TRBJ2-3,many,TRBD1,TRBV2,CASSERAGTGKFVSDTQYF,TGTGCCAGCAGTGAACGGGCCGGGACAGGGAAGTTCGTATCAGATACGCAGTATTTT
TRBJ1-1,-,-,TRBV30,CAWRWGGDTEAFF,TGTGCCTGGAGGTGGGGTGGGGACACTGAAGCTTTCTTT
TRBJ2-5,many,TRBD2,TRBV6-1,CASRPGLAPQTQYF,TGTGCCAGCAGGCCGGGACTAGCTCCTCAGACCCAGTACTTC
TRBJ1-5,many,TRBD1,TRBV5-1,CASSLIGDRDQPQHF,TGCGCCAGCAGCCTCATTGGGGACAGGGATCAGCCCCAGCATTTT
TRBJ2-3,few,TRBD2,TRBV20-1,CSAPFGLASDDTQYF,TGCAGTGCCCCCTTCGGACTAGCGTCAGACGATACGCAGTATTTT
TRBJ2-7,few,TRBD2,TRBV7-9,CASRSTSGVYEQYF,TGTGCCAGCAGGTCCACTAGCGGGGTTTACGAGCAGTACTTC
TRBJ1-2,few,TRBD1,TRBV20-1,CSAPTGTGEYGYTF,TGCAGTGCTCCGACCGGGACAGGGGAGTATGGCTACACCTTC
TRBJ2-7,few,TRBD1,TRBV4-1,CASSRGQVSASYEQYF,TGCGCCAGCAGCCGCGGACAGGTTTCGGCCTCCTACGAGCAGTACTTC
TRBJ2-1,-,TRBD2,TRBV11-2,CASSLVRGRSSYNEQFF,TGTGCCAGCAGCTTAGTTCGCGGGAGGAGCTCCTACAATGAGCAGTTCTTC
TRBJ2-7,few,-,TRBV6-1,CASGGGSVHAYEQYF,TGTGCCAGCGGGGGAGGTAGCGTACATGCCTACGAGCAGTACTTC
TRBJ1-5,-,-,TRBV9,CAQRLSDSNQPQHF,TGTGCGCAGCGCCTGTCGGATAGCAATCAGCCCCAGCATTTT
TRBJ2-2,-,TRBD1,TRBV9,CASSNGDRVPGELFF,TGTGCCAGCAGCAACGGGGACAGGGTGCCCGGGGAGCTGTTTTTT
TRBJ2-7,few,-,TRBV25-1,CASSDPGQISYEQYF,TGTGCCAGCAGTGACCCCGGACAGATTTCCTACGAGCAGTACTTC
TRBJ2-2,few,TRBD2,TRBV12-3/TRBV12-4,CASGPSGIITGELFF,TGTGCCAGCGGACCTAGCGGGATCATAACCGGGGAGCTGTTTTTT
TRBJ1-4,-,TRBD1,TRBV20-1,CSARTGGFEKLFF,TGCAGTGCTAGAACAGGGGGGTTTGAAAAACTGTTTTTT
TRBJ2-7,many,-,TRBV2,CACGQRTNEQYF,TGTGCCTGTGGACAGCGGACAAACGAGCAGTACTTC
TRBJ2-2,many,-,TRBV2,CASNNKVGDAATGELFF,TGTGCCAGCAATAATAAAGTTGGCGACGCGGCGACCGGGGAGCTGTTTTTT
TRBJ2-6,few,-,TRBV19,CASRERISGANVLTF,TGTGCCAGTAGAGAACGGATCTCTGGGGCCAACGTCCTGACTTTC
TRBJ1-1,many,-,TRBV6-1,CASTLRGGYQGGTEAFF,TGTGCCAGCACCCTAAGGGGGGGCTATCAAGGGGGCACTGAAGCTTTCTTT
TRBJ1-2,few,TRBD1,TRBV7-9,CASSLGDRAYGYTF,TGTGCCAGCAGCTTAGGGGACAGGGCCTATGGCTACACCTTC
TRBJ2-3,many,TRBD2,TRBV11-2,CASSLGSGRTDTQYF,TGTGCCAGCAGCCTCGGTAGCGGGCGCACAGATACGCAGTATTTT
TRBJ1-2,few,TRBD1,TRBV30,CAWTRQGVGGYTF,TGTGCCTGGACAAGACAGGGGGTTGGTGGCTACACCTTC
TRBJ2-3,-,-,TRBV5-1,CASTLELSDTQYF,TGCGCCAGCACCCTAGAACTCTCAGATACGCAGTATTTT
TRBJ2-1,many,-,TRBV2,CASRQRDESYNEQFF,TGTGCCAGCAGACAACGAGACGAAAGCTACAATGAGCAGTTCTTC
TRBJ2-1,few,TRBD2,TRBV19,CASSRGSGSGYNEQFF,TGTGCCAGTAGTAGGGGTAGCGGGAGTGGGTACAATGAGCAGTTCTTC
TRBJ1-5,-,-,TRBV2,CASSRQFFNQPQHF,TGTGCCAGCAGTCGACAGTTCTTCAATCAGCCCCAGCATTTT
TRBJ2-5,few,-,TRBV19,CASSPPKGQHGETQYF,TGTGCCAGTAGTCCCCCAAAAGGACAGCACGGGGAGACCCAGTACTTC
TRBJ2-2,-,-,TRBV29-1,CSVGQRNTGELFF,TGCAGCGTTGGACAGAGAAACACCGGGGAGCTGTTTTTT
TRBJ2-5,-,TRBD1,TRBV4-1,CASSQDSRVDRGPQYF,TGCGCCAGCAGCCAAGATAGTAGAGTGGACAGGGGGCCCCAGTACTTC
TRBJ1-1,many,-,TRBV18,CASSLRDFPGEAFF,TGTGCCAGCTCACTAAGGGACTTTCCTGGTGAAGCTTTCTTT
TRBJ2-1,many,-,TRBV18,CASSPGNYNEQFF,TGTGCCAGCTCACCAGGGAACTACAATGAGCAGTTCTTC
TRBJ2-3,-,TRBD2,TRBV7-2,CACRLAGAVGTQYF,TGTGCCTGCAGACTAGCGGGAGCGGTTGGTACGCAGTATTTT
TRBJ2-2,-,-,TRBV7-7,CASSTKQGHTGELFF,TGTGCCAGCAGCACAAAGCAGGGCCACACCGGGGAGCTGTTTTTT
TRBJ2-2,-,-,TRBV12-3/TRBV12-4,CASSLSGGVDTGELFF,TGTGCCAGCAGTTTAAGTGGAGGGGTGGACACCGGGGAGCTGTTTTTT
TRBJ1-2,many,-,TRBV5-1,CASSKSRAGYTF,TGCGCCAGCAGCAAAAGCAGGGCGGGCTACACCTTC
TRBJ2-7,-,TRBD2,TRBV11-2,CASSLIQRGSYEQYF,TGTGCCAGCAGCTTAATCCAGCGGGGGTCCTACGAGCAGTACTTC
TRBJ2-1,few,-,TRBV12-3/TRBV12-4,CASSPKVGEQFF,TGTGCCAGCAGCCCGAAGGTCGGTGAGCAGTTCTTC
TRBJ2-2,few,TRBD1,TRBV5-6,CASSLGRGLTGELFF,TGTGCCAGCAGCTTGGGCAGGGGGCTTACCGGGGAGCTGTTTTTT